Listed here are 12 T cell receptor beta chains from one sample, sequenced in a study of cytomegalovirus exposure and HLA in healthy donors. 60 Vbeta and 13 Jbeta primers were used in PCR. Libraries were prepared by immunoSEQ multiplex PCR; TCRdb keeps only in-frame clonotypes and omits some of them. The sample records about 140,000 clones, almost 85% being singletons. The sample comprised PBMCs. The receptors shown here come from a man younger than 45 in good health and CMV-seropositive.

V usage is TRBV7-3 and J usage is TRBJ2-7; 7 bases match TRBD2. The CDR3 is made up of 15 amino acids. Per the germline V gene, CDR1 is SGHTA and CDR2 is FQGTGA. Trimming removed 3 bases from V and 2 bases from J; junction bases left unmatched: 7. The CDR3 loop is CASSFSSGSPYEQYF. CDR3 nucleotide sequence: TGTGCCAGCAGCTTCTCTAGCGGAAGTCCCTACGAGCAGTACTTC.

This chain joins TRBV7-9 and TRBJ2-4; D is uncertain. Trimming stripped 7 bases from V and 3 bases from J, with 4 bases between. The CDR3 length is 11 residues. Per the germline V gene, CDR1 is SEHNR and CDR2 is FQNEAQ (reference sequence). The DNA of the CDR3 is TGTGCCAGCACCGGCAAAAACATTCAGTACTTC. Its translation: CASTGKNIQYF.

DNA for the CDR3: TGTGCCAGCAGTTTAGCAATGACAGGGGGGGGTGAAAAACTGTTTTTT. Residues: CASSLAMTGGGEKLFF. The chain has TRBV28 and TRBJ1-4, with 9 bases matching TRBD1. Germline V gene data show CDR1 as MDHEN and CDR2 as SYDVKM. V dropped 2 bases and J dropped 7; count of bases not matched to a gene: 8. CDR3 length: 16 residues.

This chain uses TRBV25-1 with TRBJ1-2; tentative D call: TRBD1 (6 bases). Between the trimmed V and J ends, which lost 4 bases and 2 bases, there was a span of 8 bases. The germline CDR1 and CDR2 sequences are MGHDK and SYGVNS. This CDR3 is built from 13 residues. CDR3 DNA: TGTGCCAGCAGTGGGGGGACAAACTATGGCTACACCTTC. Its protein is CASSGGTNYGYTF.

The rearrangement uses TRBV7-2 and TRBJ2-7; 9 nucleotides line up with TRBD2. The ends lost 6 bases at V and 5 bases at J; junction bases unmatched: 8. The V gene's germline CDR1 is SGHTA and CDR2 FQGNSA. This CDR3 comprises 14 residues. CDR3 bases: TGTGCCAGCAGGACTAGCGGCGACGGGCACGAGCAGTACTTC. This gives the protein CASRTSGDGHEQYF.

This chain links TRBV25-1 with TRBJ1-1, with 12 positions matching TRBD1. This CDR3 has 17 amino acids. Germline CDR1 and CDR2: MGHDK and SYGVNS. V lost 6 bases, J lost 5 bases, and 13 bases stayed unmatched. Written as DNA, the CDR3 is TGTGCCAGCAGCCCCTCCGGGACAGGGGGCGTTTATACTGAAGCTTTCTTT. Amino acids: CASSPSGTGGVYTEAFF.

The chain recombines TRBV27 with TRBJ2-5; 10 nucleotides match TRBD2. Germline assignment: CDR1 MNHEY and CDR2 SMNVEV (reference sequence). With 2 bases clipped from V and 5 bases from J, the junction kept 8 bases outside the gene matches. This CDR3 has 16 residues. CDR3: CASSLGSGGAAETQYF. The CDR3 DNA follows: TGTGCCAGCAGTTTAGGAAGCGGGGGGGCCGCGGAGACCCAGTACTTC.

The chain recombines TRBV4-1 with TRBJ2-5; 11 bases match TRBD2. Germline V gene lookup returns CDR1 MGHRA and CDR2 YSYEKL. The V segment lost 3 bases and the J segment 1 base; nucleotides outside the gene matches: 4. This CDR3 is 16 amino acids long. CDR3 DNA: TGCGCCAGCAGCCACCCCGGGACTAGCGGCCAAGAGACCCAGTACTTC. Protein: CASSHPGTSGQETQYF.

The chain recombines TRBV6-5 with TRBJ2-1; TRBD2 might be the D (6 bases). Trimming took 6 bases from V and 5 from J, leaving 17 bases between them. Germline lookup yields CDR1 MNHEY and CDR2 SVGAGI. The CDR3 is made up of 15 amino acids. In DNA, the CDR3 is TGTGCCAGCAGACGGACGGGACTGTCAAACAATGAGCAGTTCTTC. Translated, it gives CASRRTGLSNNEQFF.

V and J are TRBV30 and TRBJ1-4, with 8 bases identical to TRBD1. The CDR3 is 14 amino acids. Losses at the gene ends were 1 base for V and 8 bases for J; bases not matched to a gene: 6. Germline V lookup: CDR1 GTSNPN, CDR2 SVGIG (reference sequence). The CDR3 coding sequence is TGTGCCTGGAGTGCGACAGGGGAAGACGAAAAACTGTTTTTT. Translated: CAWSATGEDEKLFF.

This sequence joins TRBV5-4 and TRBJ2-7; the match to TRBD2 covers 11 bases. V trimming: 4 bases; J trimming: 6 bases; junction bases outside the gene matches: 9. Germline V CDR1 and CDR2: SGHNT, YYREEE (reference sequence). This CDR3 is built from 15 residues. CDR3 sequence reads: CASSGGTSGTIEQYF. The CDR3 DNA is TGTGCCAGCAGCGGTGGGACTAGCGGAACCATCGAGCAGTACTTC.

This clone was seen a handful of times. The gene calls are TRBV2 and TRBJ2-3; maybe TRBD2 (5 bases). The ends were cut back, 10 bases at V and 0 bases at J, with 17 bases in the middle. Germline V gives CDR1 SNHLY, CDR2 FYNNEI. There are 15 residues in the CDR3. The CDR3 coding sequence is TGTGCCACCCAGACCCCCGAGGGAAGCACAGATACGCAGTATTTT. Its translation is CATQTPEGSTDTQYF.